This TCR beta chain was identified in a study of blood T cells in healthy people across ages. A second about 6 to 12 cycle PCR used barcoded and J-beta primers. Samples each returned at least 3 million CDR3-containing paired-end reads. TCRdb used MiXCR to reprocess the 5' RACE reads, holding one entry per CDR3 protein. The data show about 500,000 distinct CDR3 sequences, about 24% seen once. Findings and caveats of the study: It was not possible, with unsorted PBMCs, to conclusively compare naive and antigen-experienced cells. The long-lived group displayed more naive CD4+ cells, plus higher diversity, than the aged donors did.

The CDR3 spans 14 residues. V was clipped by 0 bases and J by 8 bases; unmatched bases: 3. Germline loops: CDR1 MNHNY, CDR2 SVGAGI (reference sequence). The sample holds a few counts of this clonotype. The antigen remains undetermined. These same records also appear under a second study, on T cells of mothers and their children. That study reports: The people who donated were a few healthy Caucasian mothers and their six children.

This chain connects TRBV6-6 to TRBJ1-2, with 10 positions matching TRBD1. The sample comprised blood. This clonotype originated in a boy between 10 and 17 years old in good health. The CDR3: CASSYSGQGIGYTF. For the CDR3, the DNA is TGTGCCAGCAGTTACTCGGGACAGGGGATCGGCTACACCTTC.